This is a list of T cell receptor beta chains from one sample in a study of neurological immune-mediated disorders. From the 5' RACE reads, TCRdb called clonotypes with MiXCR, one entry per CDR3 protein. The sample holds about 84,000 distinct CDR3 sequences; 10% are singletons and the top ten take 1.8%. Sample: PBMCs. These receptors came from a man aged 40-55 years in good health. CDR3s include the opening cysteine and the closing phenylalanine or tryptophan. Each record gives: V gene, J gene, D gene, clone size, CDR3 DNA, CDR3 protein. D genes are given only for firm matches. A clone size is listed for some rows: how often the clone was seen (once, few, many), or a class if it is expanded.

V: TRBV9; J: TRBJ2-2; D: NA; size: many; DNA: TGTGCCAGCAGCGGGACAAGGACTTCCGGGGAGCTGTTTTTT; CDR3: CASSGTRTSGELFF
V: TRBV10-3; J: TRBJ2-7; D: TRBD2; size: many; DNA: TGTGCCATCAGTGCAGGTGGGGTAGCGGGGTCGATCTCCTACGAGCAGTACTTC; CDR3: CAISAGGVAGSISYEQYF
V: TRBV7-3; J: TRBJ2-1; D: NA; size: many; DNA: TGTGCCAGCAGCTCGACGGCTGGCCATGAGCAGTTCTTC; CDR3: CASSSTAGHEQFF
V: TRBV10-1; J: TRBJ2-7; D: NA; size: many; DNA: TGCGCCAGCAGCCAAGGGAGCTCCTACGAGCAGTACTTC; CDR3: CASSQGSSYEQYF
V: TRBV24-1; J: TRBJ1-2; D: NA; size: many; DNA: TGTGCCACACAGGGCCAACTTGGGAATGGCTACACCTTC; CDR3: CATQGQLGNGYTF
V: TRBV6-5; J: TRBJ2-7; D: NA; size: many; DNA: TGTGCCAGCAGTTACGTGGGAGAGCAGTACTTC; CDR3: CASSYVGEQYF
V: TRBV3-1; J: TRBJ1-1; D: TRBD1; size: many; DNA: TGTGCCAGCAGCCAAGATGGGACAGCTAGGGCTTTCTTT; CDR3: CASSQDGTARAFF
V: TRBV5-1; J: TRBJ2-1; D: TRBD1; size: many; DNA: TGCGCCAGCAGCTCCCGACTCCCTGACAGGGGCTCCTACAATGAGCAGTTCTTC; CDR3: CASSSRLPDRGSYNEQFF
V: TRBV11-2; J: TRBJ2-5; D: TRBD1; size: many; DNA: TGTGCCAGCAGCTTATGGGGGACAGATTTAGGAGAGACCCAGTACTTC; CDR3: CASSLWGTDLGETQYF
V: TRBV29-1; J: TRBJ1-1; D: TRBD1; size: NA; DNA: TGCAGCGTCTCCGGGACAGGAGAATTTTCGAACACTGAAGCTTTCTTT; CDR3: CSVSGTGEFSNTEAFF
V: TRBV7-2; J: TRBJ2-3; D: NA; size: NA; DNA: TGTGCCAGCACCCTACTTGCGGAAAACACAGATACGCAGTATTTT; CDR3: CASTLLAENTDTQYF
V: TRBV5-5; J: TRBJ1-5; D: NA; size: NA; DNA: TGTGCCAGCAGCTTGCGGGGCGCAGAGGCTCAGCCCCAGCATTTT; CDR3: CASSLRGAEAQPQHF
V: TRBV5-1; J: TRBJ2-7; D: NA; size: many; DNA: TGCGCCAGCAGCTTGGACGGGCTTCCCTCCTACGAGCAGTACTTC; CDR3: CASSLDGLPSYEQYF
V: TRBV10-2; J: TRBJ1-1; D: NA; size: many; DNA: TGCGCCAGCAGTGAGTCGGTGGGGGCAGGAACTGAAGCTTTCTTT; CDR3: CASSESVGAGTEAFF
V: TRBV20-1; J: TRBJ2-1; D: NA; size: many; DNA: TGCAGTGCTCCGTCTTCCAATGAGCAGTTCTTC; CDR3: CSAPSSNEQFF
V: TRBV28; J: TRBJ1-1; D: NA; size: many; DNA: TGTGCCAGCAGTCTCCCGGGGGGGTACACTGAAGCTTTCTTT; CDR3: CASSLPGGYTEAFF
V: TRBV5-1; J: TRBJ2-5; D: NA; size: few; DNA: TGCGCCAGCGGGAGCTCGTACCAAGAGACCCAGTACTTC; CDR3: CASGSSYQETQYF
V: TRBV7-2; J: TRBJ2-1; D: NA; size: many; DNA: TGTGCCAGCAGCTTTACAGGGAACAATGAGCAGTTCTTC; CDR3: CASSFTGNNEQFF
V: TRBV20-1; J: TRBJ2-5; D: TRBD2; size: many; DNA: TGCAGTGCTAGTAAGGCGGGGGGCGTGGAGACCCAGTACTTC; CDR3: CSASKAGGVETQYF
V: TRBV25-1; J: TRBJ2-1; D: NA; size: many; DNA: TGTGCCAGCAGTGGCGCTACAGGGCATGAGCAGTTCTTC; CDR3: CASSGATGHEQFF
V: TRBV29-1; J: TRBJ1-2; D: NA; size: many; DNA: TGCAGCGTTGGGCAGGAGTATGGCTACACCTTC; CDR3: CSVGQEYGYTF
V: TRBV9; J: TRBJ1-2; D: NA; size: many; DNA: TGTGCCAGCAGTTATATCTATGGCTACACCTTC; CDR3: CASSYIYGYTF
V: TRBV5-6; J: TRBJ2-5; D: NA; size: many; DNA: TGTGCCAGCAGCTTCGGGAGTACCCATAAAGAGACCCAGTACTTC; CDR3: CASSFGSTHKETQYF
V: TRBV6-5; J: TRBJ2-7; D: NA; size: many; DNA: TGTGCCAGCCGGGGCAGCTCCTACGAGCAGTACTTC; CDR3: CASRGSSYEQYF
V: TRBV19; J: TRBJ2-6; D: NA; size: few; DNA: TGTGCCAGTAATCCGGGCAGACACTCTGGGGCCAACGTCCTGACTTTC; CDR3: CASNPGRHSGANVLTF
V: TRBV13; J: TRBJ1-2; D: TRBD1; size: many; DNA: TGTGCCAGCAGCTTATGGGGACAGGGAAACTATGGCTACACCTTC; CDR3: CASSLWGQGNYGYTF
V: TRBV29-1; J: TRBJ1-2; D: TRBD1; size: many; DNA: TGCAGCTCACGGACAGGGGTCTATGGCTACACCTTC; CDR3: CSSRTGVYGYTF
V: TRBV4-1; J: TRBJ1-1; D: TRBD1; size: many; DNA: TGCGCCAGCAGCCCTAAGGCAGGGGGCGTGGGTCACGCTGAAGCTTTCTTT; CDR3: CASSPKAGGVGHAEAFF
V: TRBV20-1; J: TRBJ2-1; D: NA; size: NA; DNA: TGCAGTGCTAGCGCGCCGGCAGGGGACCTTGGGGAGCAGTTCTTC; CDR3: CSASAPAGDLGEQFF
V: TRBV4-1; J: TRBJ2-5; D: TRBD1; size: NA; DNA: TGCGCCAGCAGCCAAGATAGGGGGCAGCAAGAGACCCAGTACTTC; CDR3: CASSQDRGQQETQYF
V: TRBV7-3; J: TRBJ2-5; D: NA; size: many; DNA: TGTGCCAGCAGCTTAAGCAGCCCTGGCGGCGTGGAGACCCAGTACTTC; CDR3: CASSLSSPGGVETQYF